The T cell receptor (beta chain) described here comes from a study of human T cells and chemical hapten exposure. Overall study: Scalp application of diphenylcyclopropenone was performed weekly in patients across the entire approximately 23-week study.

One entry per CDR3 protein, called by TCRdb with MiXCR from the RACE reads. Here the sample spans 120,000 to 150,000 distinct CDR3 sequences, about 10% being singletons. The CDR3 length is 15 residues. J gave up 4 bases and V 6 bases, and 7 bases lay outside the gene matches. Noted time point: patch test 2, 6 weeks after DPC sensitization. Noted treatment: therapeutic diphenylcyclopropenone sensitization with weekly scalp DPC. Non-pregnant alopecia patients aged 18 to 70, suitable for DPC therapy. The V and J genes are TRBV12-3 or TRBV12-4 and TRBJ2-2; 8 bases match TRBD2. This specimen was whole blood, taken in connection with sensitization to the hapten diphenylcyclopropenone (DPC). This receptor was taken from a woman aged 45-65 years with alopecia areata. Some clones in this sample may be carry-over from other donors' samples. The CDR3 sequence is CASRLSGSSTGELFF. The CDR3 DNA sequence: TGTGCCAGCAGATTGAGCGGGAGTAGCACCGGGGAGCTGTTTTTT.